The rows below give T cell receptor beta chains drawn from one sample of a study of control samples from healthy donors and cancer patients. The protocol was immunoSEQ multiplex PCR, while the TCRdb copy is restricted to in-frame clones and leaves out a portion. The data show some 150,000 clones, with approximately 94% seen just once and over 10% held by the top ten. Sequenced sample: blood. These receptors were obtained from a man between 35 and 55 years old in good health. Both conserved end residues are part of each CDR3. Each record gives: CDR3 DNA, CDR3 protein, V gene, J gene, D gene, clone size. A D gene is named only where the DNA matches it firmly. A row's size may be missing; if present it is once, few, many or a size class.

CDR3 DNA: TGTGCCAGCAGCTTGGTGCCTTACAATGAGCAGTTCTTC
CDR3 protein: CASSLVPYNEQFF
V gene: TRBV5-5
J gene: TRBJ2-1
D gene: -
clone size: few

CDR3 DNA: TGTGCCAGCAGTCGAGAGGATACGCAGTATTTT
CDR3 protein: CASSREDTQYF
V gene: TRBV9
J gene: TRBJ2-3
D gene: -
clone size: once

CDR3 DNA: TGTGCCAGCAGTTCAGAGGGGGATATAGATACGCAGTATTTT
CDR3 protein: CASSSEGDIDTQYF
V gene: TRBV6-2/TRBV6-3
J gene: TRBJ2-3
D gene: -
clone size: -

CDR3 DNA: TGTGCCAGCAGTTACTTCTCAGGGGGCGGAAGGAATGAGCAGTTCTTC
CDR3 protein: CASSYFSGGGRNEQFF
V gene: TRBV6-5
J gene: TRBJ2-1
D gene: TRBD1
clone size: -

CDR3 DNA: TGTGCCAGCAGGGAGGGGGGACAGCCGAACTATGGCTACACCTTC
CDR3 protein: CASREGGQPNYGYTF
V gene: TRBV7-2
J gene: TRBJ1-2
D gene: TRBD1
clone size: -

CDR3 DNA: TGTGCCAGCAGCTCGTCCCTCCTAGCGGGCCCGAACACCGGGGAGCTGTTTTTT
CDR3 protein: CASSSSLLAGPNTGELFF
V gene: TRBV13
J gene: TRBJ2-2
D gene: TRBD2
clone size: -

CDR3 DNA: TGTGCCAGCAGCCACATACTATCGTCAGAAACTAATGAAAAACTGTTTTTT
CDR3 protein: CASSHILSSETNEKLFF
V gene: TRBV7-8
J gene: TRBJ1-4
D gene: -
clone size: -

CDR3 DNA: TGCGCCAGCAGCTTGGCGAGGGCGCGGAATGAGCAGTTCTTC
CDR3 protein: CASSLARARNEQFF
V gene: TRBV5-1
J gene: TRBJ2-1
D gene: -
clone size: -

CDR3 DNA: TGTGCCATCACCTTCGCCCCCAACAGGGGATTGGATGAAAAACTGTTTTTT
CDR3 protein: CAITFAPNRGLDEKLFF
V gene: TRBV10-3
J gene: TRBJ1-4
D gene: TRBD1
clone size: -

CDR3 DNA: TGTGCCAGCAGACCCAGAGGAAGCTCCTACGAGCAGTACTTC
CDR3 protein: CASRPRGSSYEQYF
V gene: TRBV3-1/TRBV3-2
J gene: TRBJ2-7
D gene: -
clone size: -

CDR3 DNA: TGTGCCATCAGTCCGGGGTCAGGCAATCAGCCCCAGCATTTT
CDR3 protein: CAISPGSGNQPQHF
V gene: TRBV10-3
J gene: TRBJ1-5
D gene: -
clone size: -

CDR3 DNA: TGTGCCAGCAGCTATACGAGAGGGGTTGATACGCAGTATTTT
CDR3 protein: CASSYTRGVDTQYF
V gene: TRBV7-6
J gene: TRBJ2-3
D gene: -
clone size: -

CDR3 DNA: TGTGCCAGCATCACAGGGACCGGGGAGCTGTTTTTT
CDR3 protein: CASITGTGELFF
V gene: TRBV28
J gene: TRBJ2-2
D gene: -
clone size: -

CDR3 DNA: TGTGCCAGCAGGGTGGGGGGCTATCTCTATGGCTACACCTTC
CDR3 protein: CASRVGGYLYGYTF
V gene: TRBV9
J gene: TRBJ1-2
D gene: -
clone size: once

CDR3 DNA: TGTGCCAGCAGTGATCTAGCGGGAGAGCAAGAGACCCAGTACTTC
CDR3 protein: CASSDLAGEQETQYF
V gene: TRBV6-1
J gene: TRBJ2-5
D gene: TRBD2
clone size: -

CDR3 DNA: TGTGCCAGCAGCCAGCCTCGACAGGGGGCCTACACCGGGGAGCTGTTTTTT
CDR3 protein: CASSQPRQGAYTGELFF
V gene: TRBV4-2
J gene: TRBJ2-2
D gene: TRBD1
clone size: -

CDR3 DNA: TGTGCCAGCAGCTTAGGACAGGTCGTGAACACTGAAGCTTTCTTT
CDR3 protein: CASSLGQVVNTEAFF
V gene: TRBV11-2
J gene: TRBJ1-1
D gene: -
clone size: once

CDR3 DNA: TGTGCCAGCAGCCCCCGCGGTGCGTCCCCTTCTCAGCAGTACTTC
CDR3 protein: CASSPRGASPSQQYF
V gene: TRBV9
J gene: TRBJ2-7
D gene: -
clone size: -

CDR3 DNA: TGTGCCAGCAGCCACGTGGGGGAAAATCAGCCCCAGCATTTT
CDR3 protein: CASSHVGENQPQHF
V gene: TRBV5-8
J gene: TRBJ1-5
D gene: -
clone size: -

CDR3 DNA: TGTGCCAGCAGTGAAGCTTGGGGGAACACTGAAGCTTTCTTT
CDR3 protein: CASSEAWGNTEAFF
V gene: TRBV2
J gene: TRBJ1-1
D gene: -
clone size: -

CDR3 DNA: TGTGCCAGCAGCTTAGGGAGGTCGGATACGCAGTATTTT
CDR3 protein: CASSLGRSDTQYF
V gene: TRBV11-3
J gene: TRBJ2-3
D gene: -
clone size: -

CDR3 DNA: TGTGCCATCAGTGAAATGGGGGGTGGGTTTCCCAAAAACATTCAGTACTTC
CDR3 protein: CAISEMGGGFPKNIQYF
V gene: TRBV10-3
J gene: TRBJ2-4
D gene: -
clone size: -

CDR3 DNA: TGTGCCAGCAGGCCTAGCGGGAGTTACAATGAGCAGTTCTTC
CDR3 protein: CASRPSGSYNEQFF
V gene: TRBV7-3
J gene: TRBJ2-1
D gene: TRBD2
clone size: -

CDR3 DNA: TGTGCCAGCAGTAAATTGGGTGAAAAACTGTTTTTT
CDR3 protein: CASSKLGEKLFF
V gene: TRBV5-5
J gene: TRBJ1-4
D gene: -
clone size: -

CDR3 DNA: TGTGCCAGCAGTGAATTAAGGGCGAACACCGGGGAGCTGTTTTTT
CDR3 protein: CASSELRANTGELFF
V gene: TRBV25-1
J gene: TRBJ2-2
D gene: -
clone size: -

CDR3 DNA: TGTGCCAGTAGTATAGGACCGGTTATAGGCAATCAGCCCCAGCATTTT
CDR3 protein: CASSIGPVIGNQPQHF
V gene: TRBV19
J gene: TRBJ1-5
D gene: -
clone size: once

CDR3 DNA: TGCAGCGTTCGGGGTGTCAATGAGCAGTTCTTC
CDR3 protein: CSVRGVNEQFF
V gene: TRBV29-1
J gene: TRBJ2-1
D gene: -
clone size: -

CDR3 DNA: TGTGCCAGCAGCTTAGATAGGGGGAATGAGCAGTTCTTC
CDR3 protein: CASSLDRGNEQFF
V gene: TRBV11-2
J gene: TRBJ2-1
D gene: -
clone size: once

CDR3 DNA: TGTGCCAGCAGCACCACAGGGACTAACACTGAAGCTTTCTTT
CDR3 protein: CASSTTGTNTEAFF
V gene: TRBV7-9
J gene: TRBJ1-1
D gene: -
clone size: -

CDR3 DNA: TGTGCCAGCAGCTTTGAGCCCTACGAGCAGTACTTC
CDR3 protein: CASSFEPYEQYF
V gene: TRBV5-6
J gene: TRBJ2-7
D gene: -
clone size: -

CDR3 DNA: TGTGCCAGCAGTCCCGACAGGCTCAGGCAGCCCCAGCATTTT
CDR3 protein: CASSPDRLRQPQHF
V gene: TRBV6-5
J gene: TRBJ1-5
D gene: -
clone size: many

CDR3 DNA: TGTGCCAGCAGCGTTTCCGGGACTGTTAATGAAAAACTGTTTTTT
CDR3 protein: CASSVSGTVNEKLFF
V gene: TRBV9
J gene: TRBJ1-4
D gene: -
clone size: -

CDR3 DNA: TGTGCCAGCGGCTTCACAGATACGCAGTATTTT
CDR3 protein: CASGFTDTQYF
V gene: TRBV5-4
J gene: TRBJ2-3
D gene: -
clone size: -

CDR3 DNA: TGTGCCGGAGGTTCTCGGGGGGATGATGGCTACACCTTC
CDR3 protein: CAGGSRGDDGYTF
V gene: TRBV6-5
J gene: TRBJ1-2
D gene: -
clone size: -

CDR3 DNA: TGTGCCAGCAGCCAAGGGACTCTTGAGCAGTTCTTC
CDR3 protein: CASSQGTLEQFF
V gene: TRBV3-1/TRBV3-2
J gene: TRBJ2-1
D gene: -
clone size: -

CDR3 DNA: TGTGCCAGCAGTTGGGGTCTGAACACTGAAGCTTTCTTT
CDR3 protein: CASSWGLNTEAFF
V gene: TRBV27
J gene: TRBJ1-1
D gene: -
clone size: -

CDR3 DNA: TGCGCCAGCAGTGATACGGGTGAGCAGTACTTC
CDR3 protein: CASSDTGEQYF
V gene: TRBV10-1
J gene: TRBJ2-7
D gene: -
clone size: -

CDR3 DNA: TGTGCCAGCAACCCGCCGGGACAGGGGTTAACACCCCTCCACTTT
CDR3 protein: CASNPPGQGLTPLHF
V gene: TRBV27
J gene: TRBJ1-6
D gene: TRBD1
clone size: -

CDR3 DNA: TGTGCCAGCAGCTTAGGACAGGGCGGCCAGCCCCAGCATTTT
CDR3 protein: CASSLGQGGQPQHF
V gene: TRBV7-8
J gene: TRBJ1-5
D gene: TRBD1
clone size: -

CDR3 DNA: TGTGCCAGCAGTCCAGGGGTTAACAATCAGCCCCAGCATTTT
CDR3 protein: CASSPGVNNQPQHF
V gene: TRBV7-2
J gene: TRBJ1-5
D gene: -
clone size: -

CDR3 DNA: TGTGCCAGCTCACCAATTCCGCAGCAGGGGCTTCTGGTAAATACGCAGTATTTT
CDR3 protein: CASSPIPQQGLLVNTQYF
V gene: TRBV18
J gene: TRBJ2-3
D gene: -
clone size: -

CDR3 DNA: TGTGCCTGCCGAGGAGGGGACACTGAAGCTTTCTTT
CDR3 protein: CACRGGDTEAFF
V gene: TRBV6-1
J gene: TRBJ1-1
D gene: -
clone size: -

CDR3 DNA: TGTGCCAGCAGTATAGGACCGGAAGCTTTCTTT
CDR3 protein: CASSIGPEAFF
V gene: TRBV12-3/TRBV12-4
J gene: TRBJ1-1
D gene: -
clone size: -

CDR3 DNA: TGCGCCAGCAGGGCTAGCAATGAGCAGTTCTTC
CDR3 protein: CASRASNEQFF
V gene: TRBV5-1
J gene: TRBJ2-1
D gene: -
clone size: -

CDR3 DNA: TGCAGTGCTCCCAGGGGAAACACCATATATTTT
CDR3 protein: CSAPRGNTIYF
V gene: TRBV20-1
J gene: TRBJ1-3
D gene: -
clone size: -